Shown below are 8 T cell receptor beta chains from a single sample sequenced in a study of T cells in Graves' hyperthyroidism and ophthalmopathy (dated by TCRdb to the late 2010s). The method was multiplex PCR. For sequencing, an Illumina HiSeq 2000 was employed. The TCR beta CDR3 regions were amplified from RNA transcripts. The first round of RT-PCR for the TCR CDR3 was performed with the HTBI primer set and the Qiagen OneStep RT-PCR kit. Starting from the raw public reads, TCRdb applied fastp trimming at Q25, assembled clones with MiXCR and retained in-frame beta chains. CDR3 protein duplicates are merged, each entry listing the most common genes and DNA. This sample has hundreds of thousands of distinct CDR3 sequences in its table, and approximately 13% of those were observed once. Around 23% of the sample rests with the top ten. Sequencing was performed on blood. Receptor source: a woman aged 25 to 39 with Graves' hyperthyroidism.

The chain employs TRBV5-5 and TRBJ2-2; TRBD1 matches 9 bases. Germline V gene sequence: CDR1 SGHKS, CDR2 YYEKEE (reference sequence). The length of the CDR3 is 18 residues. V lost 4 bases to trimming and J lost 6 bases; unmatched junction nucleotides: 16. In DNA, the CDR3 is TGTGCCAGCAGCCCCGGGACAGGGCCGGTCCCCAGGCCCGGGGAGCTGTTTTTT. Protein product: CASSPGTGPVPRPGELFF. Combining the CDR3 with reference TRBV5-5 and TRBJ2-2 gives the whole variable domain DAGVTQSPTHLIKTRGQQVTLRCSPISGHKSVSWYQQVLGQGPQFIFQYYEKEERGRGNFPDRFSARQFPNYSSELNVNALLLGDSALYLCASSPGTGPVPRPGELFFGEGSRLTVL.

The chain couples TRBV28 to TRBJ2-2; possibly TRBD1 for D (6 bases). CDR3 length equals 15 residues. Germline V gene sequence: CDR1 MDHEN, CDR2 SYDVKM. Between the trimmed V and J ends, which lost 3 bases and 10 bases, there was a span of 18 bases. Here the CDR3 DNA reads TGTGCCAGCAGTTTTCCCGGATCCAGGGACACGGAGCTGTTTTTT. Translation: CASSFPGSRDTELFF.

This clonotype has a count of ten or more. The CDR3 region is CSAERISSYNEQFF. The CDR3 coding sequence is TGCAGTGCTGAACGTATTAGCTCCTACAATGAGCAGTTCTTC. This sequence joins TRBV20-1 and TRBJ2-1; no definite D call. Between the trimmed V and J ends, which lost 5 bases and 0 bases, there was a span of 11 bases. The CDR3 has 14 amino acids. Germline lookup yields CDR1 DFQATT and CDR2 SNEGSKA (reference sequence).

This clonotype was counted many times. The V gene is TRBV2, the J gene TRBJ1-1, with 8 bases lining up with TRBD1. V trimming: 4 bases; J trimming: 4 bases; junction bases outside the gene matches: 5. Germline-derived CDR1 and CDR2 are SNHLY and FYNNEI. The CDR3 loop spans 14 amino acids. As DNA, the CDR3 is TGTGCCAGCAGTGTAGCGACAGGGGTCACTGAAGCTTTCTTT. This translates into CASSVATGVTEAFF.

This clonotype was counted many times. J is TRBJ2-3 and V is TRBV11-3; no clear D. This CDR3 has 11 residues. Germline CDR1 reads SGHNT; CDR2 reads YENEEA. Deletions cut 5 bases from V and 9 bases from J, with 9 bases between. As DNA, the CDR3 is TGTGCCAGCAGCCCCGGAGTAACGCAGTATTTT. Its protein is CASSPGVTQYF.

About this clonotype itself: A much larger clone lies one base from this, so it may be a read error. This chain joins TRBV29-1 and TRBJ1-2; no reliable D call. The CDR3 totals 12 residues. V was trimmed by 7 bases and J by 2 bases, leaving 11 bases between them. Germline V gene lookup returns CDR1 SQVTM and CDR2 ANQGSEA. Written as DNA, the CDR3 is TGCAGCGCCAAGGAGGCGAACTATGGCTACACCTTC. This translates into CSAKEANYGYTF.

This clonotype was picked up a small number of times. The chain uses TRBV6-1 and TRBJ2-5; TRBD1 matches 11 bases. Germline CDR1 reads MNHNS; CDR2 reads SASEGT. The CDR3 is 15 amino acids. J lost 2 bases, V lost 5 bases, and 4 bases had no gene match. In nucleotides, the CDR3 is TGTGCCAGCAGTAGGGGACAGGGGGTGCAAGAGACCCAGTACTTC. Its translation: CASSRGQGVQETQYF.

This clonotype appeared many times. This chain joins TRBV28 and TRBJ2-1; D possibly corresponds to TRBD1 (6 bases). The CDR3 spans 16 residues. Per the germline V gene, CDR1 is MDHEN and CDR2 is SYDVKM. Trimming cost V 5 bases and J 9 bases, with 23 bases left between them. In DNA form, the CDR3 reads TGTGCCAGCAGTCCCTCGGGGACACTGCTTGGCGGTGAGCAGTTCTTC. The encoded protein is CASSPSGTLLGGEQFF. Full variable domain (outside the CDR3, taken from reference TRBV28 and TRBJ2-1): DVKVTQSSRYLVKRTGEKVFLECVQDMDHENMFWYRQDPGLGLRLIYFSYDVKMKEKGDIPEGYSVSREKKERFSLILESASTNQTSMYLCASSPSGTLLGGEQFFGPGTRLTVL.